This entry is about one TCR beta chain. This sample is drawn from a study of T cell changes during pregnancy in multiple sclerosis. V shed 3 bases and J 3 bases; nucleotides not matched to a gene: 11. CDR1 and CDR2 from the germline V gene are SGDLS and YYNGEE. The CDR3 totals 19 residues. TCRdb keeps only in-frame clones here, not all; method: immunoSEQ multiplex PCR. The sample includes around 88,000 clones, 85% to 95% of them seen just once. The sequenced sample was peripheral blood, obtained in the first trimester of pregnancy. The clonotype originates from a female donor with multiple sclerosis, enrolled in a pregnancy study. The genes are TRBV9 and TRBJ2-3; 15 bases are a match to TRBD2. CDR3 region: CASSAGWTSGRAETDTQYF. CDR3 DNA: TGTGCCAGCAGCGCGGGGTGGACTAGCGGGAGGGCCGAGACAGATACGCAGTATTTT. The variable domain in full, completed from reference TRBV9 and TRBJ2-3, reads DSGVTQTPKHLITATGQRVTLRCSPRSGDLSVYWYQQSLDQGLQFLIQYYNGEERAKGNILERFSAQQFPDLHSELNLSSLELGDSALYFCASSAGWTSGRAETDTQYFGPGTRLTVL.